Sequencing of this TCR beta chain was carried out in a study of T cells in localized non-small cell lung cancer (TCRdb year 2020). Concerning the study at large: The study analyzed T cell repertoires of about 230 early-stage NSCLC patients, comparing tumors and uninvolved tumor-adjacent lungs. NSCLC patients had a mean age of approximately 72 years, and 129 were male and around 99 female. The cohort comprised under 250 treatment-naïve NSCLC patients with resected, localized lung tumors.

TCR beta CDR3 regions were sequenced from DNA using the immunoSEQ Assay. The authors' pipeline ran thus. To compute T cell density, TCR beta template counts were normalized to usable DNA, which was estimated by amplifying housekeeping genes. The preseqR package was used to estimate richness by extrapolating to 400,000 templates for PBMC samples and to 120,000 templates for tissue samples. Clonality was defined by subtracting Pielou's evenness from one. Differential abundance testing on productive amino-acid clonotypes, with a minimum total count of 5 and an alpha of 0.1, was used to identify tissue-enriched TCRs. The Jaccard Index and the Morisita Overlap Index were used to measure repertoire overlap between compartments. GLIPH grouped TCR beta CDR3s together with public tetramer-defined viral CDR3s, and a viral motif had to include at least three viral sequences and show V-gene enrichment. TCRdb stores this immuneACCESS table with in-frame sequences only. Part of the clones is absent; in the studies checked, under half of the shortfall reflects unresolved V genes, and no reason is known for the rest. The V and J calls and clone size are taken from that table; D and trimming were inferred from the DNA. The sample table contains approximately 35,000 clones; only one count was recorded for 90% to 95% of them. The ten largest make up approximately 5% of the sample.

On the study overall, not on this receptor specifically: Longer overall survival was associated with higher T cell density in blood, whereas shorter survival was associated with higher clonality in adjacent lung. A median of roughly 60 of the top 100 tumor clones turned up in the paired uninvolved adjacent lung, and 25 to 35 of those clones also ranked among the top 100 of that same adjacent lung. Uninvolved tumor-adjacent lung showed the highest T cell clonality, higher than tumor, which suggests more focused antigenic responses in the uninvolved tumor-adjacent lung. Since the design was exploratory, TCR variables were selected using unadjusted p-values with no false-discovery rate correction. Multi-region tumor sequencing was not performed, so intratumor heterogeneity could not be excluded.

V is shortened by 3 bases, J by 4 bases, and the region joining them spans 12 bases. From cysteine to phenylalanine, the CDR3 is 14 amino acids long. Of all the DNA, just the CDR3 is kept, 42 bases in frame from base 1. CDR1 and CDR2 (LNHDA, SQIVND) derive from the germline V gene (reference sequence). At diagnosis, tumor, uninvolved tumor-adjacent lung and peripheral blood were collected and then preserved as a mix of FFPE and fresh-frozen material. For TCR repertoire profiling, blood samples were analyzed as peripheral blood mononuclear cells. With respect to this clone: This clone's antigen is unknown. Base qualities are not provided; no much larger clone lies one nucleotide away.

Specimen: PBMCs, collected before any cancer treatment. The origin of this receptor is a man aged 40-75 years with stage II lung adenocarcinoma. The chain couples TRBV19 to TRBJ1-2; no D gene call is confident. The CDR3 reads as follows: CASSMVAGSYGYTF. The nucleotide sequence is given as TGTGCCAGTAGTATGGTAGCAGGATCCTATGGCTACACCTTC.